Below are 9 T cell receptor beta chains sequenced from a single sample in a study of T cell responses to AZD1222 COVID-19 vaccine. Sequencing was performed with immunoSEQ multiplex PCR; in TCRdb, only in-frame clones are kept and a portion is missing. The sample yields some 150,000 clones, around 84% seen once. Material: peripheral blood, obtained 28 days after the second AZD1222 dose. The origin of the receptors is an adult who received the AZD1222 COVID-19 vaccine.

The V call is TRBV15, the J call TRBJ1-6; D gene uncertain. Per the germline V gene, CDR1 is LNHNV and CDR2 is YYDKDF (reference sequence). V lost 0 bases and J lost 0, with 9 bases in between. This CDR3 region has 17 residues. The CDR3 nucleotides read TGTGCCACCAGCAGAGAAGTGCGGAGCTCCTATAATTCACCCCTCCACTTT. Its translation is CATSREVRSSYNSPLHF.

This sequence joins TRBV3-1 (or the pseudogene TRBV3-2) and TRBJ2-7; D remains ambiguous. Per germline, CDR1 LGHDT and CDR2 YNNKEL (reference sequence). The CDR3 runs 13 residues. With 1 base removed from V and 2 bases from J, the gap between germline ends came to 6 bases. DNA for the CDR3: TGTGCCAGCAGCCAAGCGGCAGCCTACGAGCAGTACTTC. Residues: CASSQAAAYEQYF.

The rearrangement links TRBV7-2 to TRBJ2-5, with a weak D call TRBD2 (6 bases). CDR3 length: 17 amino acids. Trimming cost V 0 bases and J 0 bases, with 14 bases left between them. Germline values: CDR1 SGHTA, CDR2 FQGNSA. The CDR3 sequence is CASSLAVRGTYQETQYF. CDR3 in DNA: TGTGCCAGCAGCTTAGCCGTCCGGGGGACGTACCAAGAGACCCAGTACTTC.

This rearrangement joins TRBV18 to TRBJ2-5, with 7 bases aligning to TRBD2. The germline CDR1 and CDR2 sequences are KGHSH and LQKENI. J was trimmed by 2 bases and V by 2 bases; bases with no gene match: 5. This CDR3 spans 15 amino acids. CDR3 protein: CASSPGASGQETQYF. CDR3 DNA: TGTGCCAGCTCACCAGGAGCTAGCGGTCAAGAGACCCAGTACTTC.

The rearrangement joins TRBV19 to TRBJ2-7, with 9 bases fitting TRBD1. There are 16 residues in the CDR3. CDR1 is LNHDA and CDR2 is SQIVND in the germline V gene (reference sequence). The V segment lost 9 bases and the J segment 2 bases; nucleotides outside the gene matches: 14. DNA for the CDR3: TGTGCCAGCAAGCCGGGACAGGGTGCCCCTACCTACGAGCAGTACTTC. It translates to CASKPGQGAPTYEQYF.

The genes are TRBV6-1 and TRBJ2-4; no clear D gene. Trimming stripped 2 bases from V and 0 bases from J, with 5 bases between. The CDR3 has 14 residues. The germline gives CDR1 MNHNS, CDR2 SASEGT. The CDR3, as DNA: TGTGCCAGCAGTGAAATGGGAGCCAAAAACATTCAGTACTTC. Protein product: CASSEMGAKNIQYF.

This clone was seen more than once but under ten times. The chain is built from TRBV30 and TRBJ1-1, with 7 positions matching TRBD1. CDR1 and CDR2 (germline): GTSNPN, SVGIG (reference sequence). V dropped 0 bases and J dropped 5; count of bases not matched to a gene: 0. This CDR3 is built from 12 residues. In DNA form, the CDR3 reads TGTGCCTGGAGTGTACAGGGGACTGAAGCTTTCTTT. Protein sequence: CAWSVQGTEAFF.

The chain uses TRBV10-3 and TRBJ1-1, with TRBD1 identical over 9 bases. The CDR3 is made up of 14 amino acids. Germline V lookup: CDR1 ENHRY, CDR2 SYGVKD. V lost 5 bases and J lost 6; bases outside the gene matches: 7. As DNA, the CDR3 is TGTGCCATCAGTAGTGGGACAGGGAAGCCTGAAGCTTTCTTT. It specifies CAISSGTGKPEAFF.

This CDR3 reads CASPVGGQAGELFF. The CDR3 DNA reads as TGTGCCAGCCCGGTCGGGGGGCAGGCCGGGGAGCTGTTTTTT. The chain couples TRBV2 to TRBJ2-2; TRBD2 is a possible D gene (7 bases). The CDR3 has 14 amino acids. Germline assignment: CDR1 SNHLY and CDR2 FYNNEI. Trimming removed 8 bases from V and 6 bases from J, with 16 bases in between.